Following are 12 T cell receptor beta chains from one sample sequenced in a study of blood T cell repertoires in COVID-19. The method was immunoSEQ multiplex PCR; TCRdb's version includes in-frame clones alone and lacks a portion of them. The sample shows some 190,000 clones, 80% to 85% of them seen only once. The specimen sequenced was PBMCs or T cells enriched from blood (not recorded which). All receptors derive from a woman aged 25 to 39 who had been exposed to COVID-19.

For this clone: Other DNA sequences in the sample encode the same CDR3. The chain couples TRBV7-2 to TRBJ2-3; the D gene is possibly TRBD2 (6 bases). V was pared by 5 bases and J by 3 bases, with 12 bases between. The CDR3 consists of 14 residues. Germline values: CDR1 SGHTA, CDR2 FQGNSA. The CDR3: CASSPTSGTDTQYF. Here the CDR3 DNA reads TGTGCCAGCAGCCCGACTAGTGGTACAGATACGCAGTATTTT.

The chain recombines TRBV5-6 with TRBJ1-4; 10 bases map to TRBD1. The CDR3 loop spans 17 amino acids. The V segment lost 4 bases and the J segment 2 bases; nucleotides outside the gene matches: 8. Germline loops: CDR1 SGHDT, CDR2 YYEEEE. CDR3 protein: CASSATGTGVTNEKLFF. CDR3 in DNA: TGTGCCAGCAGCGCAACCGGGACAGGGGTTACTAATGAAAAACTGTTTTTT.

CDR3 in DNA: TGTGCCACGGGCCTAGCGGGGGGGCCAGATACGCAGTATTTT. Encoded protein: CATGLAGGPDTQYF. This chain links TRBV7-9 with TRBJ2-3; 12 bases are shared with TRBD2. V trimming: 10 bases; J trimming: 4 bases; junction bases outside the gene matches: 6. Germline V gives CDR1 SEHNR, CDR2 FQNEAQ (reference sequence). This CDR3 region has 14 residues.

The chain joins TRBV6-5 to TRBJ1-2; weak D call: TRBD1 (5 bases). CDR1 and CDR2 from the germline V gene are MNHEY and SVGAGI. V lost 7 bases and J 2 bases, leaving 14 bases between the germline ends. CDR3 length: 14 residues. Written as DNA, the CDR3 is TGTGCCAGCAAGGAGACAGCCATCAACTATGGCTACACCTTC. It yields the protein CASKETAINYGYTF.

The J gene is TRBJ1-3, the V gene TRBV6-5; TRBD1 agrees at 7 bases. This CDR3 contains 16 residues. The V segment lost 2 bases and the J segment 4 bases; nucleotides outside the gene matches: 8. Germline V gene sequence: CDR1 MNHEY, CDR2 SVGAGI. CDR3 sequence: CASSYIWDRKGNTIYF. The CDR3 DNA reads TGTGCCAGCAGTTACATTTGGGACAGAAAAGGAAACACCATATATTTT.

This sequence joins TRBV5-6 and TRBJ1-4; maybe TRBD1 (6 bases). Germline V gene data show CDR1 as SGHDT and CDR2 as YYEEEE. The CDR3 contains 14 residues. Trimming left V 4 bases short and J 8 bases short, with 15 bases between. The CDR3 sequence is CASSGTGLGEKLFF. CDR3 sequence (DNA): TGTGCCAGCAGCGGTACAGGGTTGGGAGAAAAACTGTTTTTT.

The genes are TRBV7-8 and TRBJ1-4; 10 bases line up with TRBD1. V lost 4 bases, J lost 6 bases, and 17 bases stayed unmatched. The CDR3 has 19 amino acids. Germline V gene data show CDR1 as SGHVS and CDR2 as FQNEAQ. CDR3 sequence reads: CASSSTYLPGQGPDEKLFF. The CDR3, as DNA: TGTGCCAGCAGCTCGACTTATCTGCCGGGACAGGGGCCGGATGAAAAACTGTTTTTT.

The chain is built from TRBV11-2 and TRBJ1-3; 7 bases agree with TRBD1. The ends lost 4 bases at V and 1 base at J; junction bases unmatched: 7. Germline V CDR1 and CDR2: SGHAT, FQNNGV. There are 16 residues in the CDR3. The CDR3 loop reads CASSSYRGGSGNTIYF. The CDR3 DNA reads TGTGCCAGCAGCTCATACAGGGGCGGATCTGGAAACACCATATATTTT.

The chain recombines TRBV27 with TRBJ1-4; D gene uncertain. This CDR3 has 13 amino acids. Trimming removed 6 bases from V and 4 bases from J, with 9 bases in between. CDR1 is MNHEY and CDR2 is SMNVEV in the germline V gene (reference sequence). CDR3 protein: CASRVWSNEKLFF. Written as DNA, the CDR3 is TGTGCCAGCAGAGTATGGAGTAATGAAAAACTGTTTTTT.

The chain couples TRBV9 to TRBJ2-1, with D possibly matching TRBD2 (5 bases). This CDR3 contains 17 residues. CDR1 SGDLS and CDR2 YYNGEE come from the germline V gene. Deletions cut 2 bases from V and 0 bases from J, with 15 bases between. CDR3 bases: TGTGCCAGCAGCGTCTCCGCCCACGGAGGCTCCTACAATGAGCAGTTCTTC. Residues: CASSVSAHGGSYNEQFF.

This rearrangement joins TRBV7-9 to TRBJ2-1; TRBD2 matches 8 bases. J gave up 5 bases and V 6 bases, and 9 bases lay outside the gene matches. The germline gives CDR1 SEHNR, CDR2 FQNEAQ (reference sequence). The CDR3 consists of 15 residues. CDR3 bases: TGTGCCAGCAGAAGACGGGGGGGGCCCAACAATGAGCAGTTCTTC. Protein product: CASRRRGGPNNEQFF.

CDR3 loop: CASSPLAGDVYEQYF. CDR3 bases: TGTGCCAGCTCACCACTAGCGGGGGACGTCTACGAGCAGTACTTC. This chain uses TRBV18 with TRBJ2-7, with 9 nucleotides matching TRBD2. Germline V gives CDR1 KGHSH, CDR2 LQKENI. The CDR3 loop spans 15 amino acids. The ends lost 1 base at V and 3 bases at J; junction bases unmatched: 4.